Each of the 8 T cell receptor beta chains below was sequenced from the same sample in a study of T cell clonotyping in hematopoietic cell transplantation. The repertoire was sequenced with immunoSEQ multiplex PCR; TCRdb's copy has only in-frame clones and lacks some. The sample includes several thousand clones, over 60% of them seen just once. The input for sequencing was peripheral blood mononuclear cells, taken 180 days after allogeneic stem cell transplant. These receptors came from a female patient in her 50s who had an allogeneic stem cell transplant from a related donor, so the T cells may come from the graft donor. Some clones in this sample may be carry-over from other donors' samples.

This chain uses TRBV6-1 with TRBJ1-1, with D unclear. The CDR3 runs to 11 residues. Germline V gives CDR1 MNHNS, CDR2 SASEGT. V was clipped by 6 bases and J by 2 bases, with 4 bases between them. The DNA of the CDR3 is TGTGCCAGCAGGGTCAACACTGAAGCTTTCTTT. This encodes CASRVNTEAFF.

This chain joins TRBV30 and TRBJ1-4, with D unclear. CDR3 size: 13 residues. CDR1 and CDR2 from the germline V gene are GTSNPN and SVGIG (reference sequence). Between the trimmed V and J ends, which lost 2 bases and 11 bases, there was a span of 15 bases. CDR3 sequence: CAWSKVVAGKLFF. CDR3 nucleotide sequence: TGTGCCTGGAGTAAGGTAGTCGCGGGGAAACTGTTTTTT.

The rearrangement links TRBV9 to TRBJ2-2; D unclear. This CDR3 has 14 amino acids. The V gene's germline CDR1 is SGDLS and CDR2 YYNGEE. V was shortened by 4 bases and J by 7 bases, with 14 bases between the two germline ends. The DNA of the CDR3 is TGTGCCAGCAGCTATTACCAAATAAACGGGGAGCTGTTTTTT. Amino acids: CASSYYQINGELFF.

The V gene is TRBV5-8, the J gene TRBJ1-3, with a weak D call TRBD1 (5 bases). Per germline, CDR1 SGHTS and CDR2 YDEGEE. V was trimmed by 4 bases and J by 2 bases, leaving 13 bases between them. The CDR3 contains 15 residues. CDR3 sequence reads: CASSDWGSPGNTIYF. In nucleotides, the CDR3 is TGTGCCAGCAGCGATTGGGGGTCCCCTGGAAACACCATATATTTT.

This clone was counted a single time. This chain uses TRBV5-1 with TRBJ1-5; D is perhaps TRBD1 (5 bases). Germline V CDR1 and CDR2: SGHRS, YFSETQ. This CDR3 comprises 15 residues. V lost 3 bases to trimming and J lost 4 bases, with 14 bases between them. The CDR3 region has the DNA TGCGCCAGCAGCTCGTCGGGGGGTCGAAATCAGCCCCAGCATTTT. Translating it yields CASSSSGGRNQPQHF.

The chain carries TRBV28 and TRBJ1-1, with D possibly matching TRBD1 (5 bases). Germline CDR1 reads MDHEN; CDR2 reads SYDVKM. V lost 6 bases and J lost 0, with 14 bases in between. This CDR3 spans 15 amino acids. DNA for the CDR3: TGTGCCAGCAGCCCGCCGGGACGTTTGAACACTGAAGCTTTCTTT. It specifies CASSPPGRLNTEAFF. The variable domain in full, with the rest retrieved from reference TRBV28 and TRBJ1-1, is DVKVTQSSRYLVKRTGEKVFLECVQDMDHENMFWYRQDPGLGLRLIYFSYDVKMKEKGDIPEGYSVSREKKERFSLILESASTNQTSMYLCASSPPGRLNTEAFFGQGTRLTVV.

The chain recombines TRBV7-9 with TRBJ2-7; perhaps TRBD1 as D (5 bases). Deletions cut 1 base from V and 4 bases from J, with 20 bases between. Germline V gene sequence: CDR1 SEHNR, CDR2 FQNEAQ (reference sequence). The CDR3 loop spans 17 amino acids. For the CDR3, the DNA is TGTGCCAGCAGCTTAGTATCAGGGTCATTGTCGCGGTACGAGCAGTACTTC. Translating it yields CASSLVSGSLSRYEQYF.

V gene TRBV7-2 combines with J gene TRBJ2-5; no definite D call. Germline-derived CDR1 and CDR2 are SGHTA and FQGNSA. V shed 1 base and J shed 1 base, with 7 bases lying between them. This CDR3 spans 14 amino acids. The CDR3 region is CASSLDRAQETQYF. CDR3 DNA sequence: TGTGCCAGCAGCTTAGACAGAGCCCAAGAGACCCAGTACTTC.